These 6 T cell receptor beta chains were sequenced from one sample in a study of T cells in Graves' hyperthyroidism and ophthalmopathy. Amplification yielded TCR beta CDR3 regions, with RNA transcripts as the source. The HTBI primer set drove a first-round RT-PCR of the TCR CDR3. TCRdb called the multiplex PCR reads again in MiXCR, with one record for every CDR3 protein. Of about 640,000 distinct CDR3 sequences listed, about a fifth were seen once; the top ten hold 30% to 40%. Sample: blood. These TCRs come from a man aged 25 to 40 with Graves' ophthalmopathy.

This clonotype was observed many times. V gene TRBV12-3 or TRBV12-4 combines with J gene TRBJ1-6; maybe TRBD1 (5 bases). This CDR3 is 15 amino acids long. V lost 3 bases and J 10 bases, leaving 16 bases between the germline ends. In DNA, the CDR3 is TGTGCCAGCAGTTTCGATGGGGGGACGGGCTCACCCCTCCACTTT. Its protein product is CASSFDGGTGSPLHF.

This clonotype showed up just a few times. CDR3 sequence reads: CASSLEGQKGYTF. CDR3 nucleotides: TGTGCCAGCAGTTTAGAGGGGCAGAAAGGCTACACCTTC. The chain links TRBV28 to TRBJ1-2; tentative D call: TRBD1 (5 bases). V dropped 2 bases and J dropped 8 bases, with 12 bases sitting between them. Germline V lookup: CDR1 MDHEN, CDR2 SYDVKM. This CDR3 contains 13 residues.

The table lists this clonotype with a few counts. The V gene is TRBV14, the J gene TRBJ2-3; the D is unclear. CDR3 length: 15 amino acids. V shed 4 bases and J shed 0 bases, with 11 bases lying between them. Germline lookup yields CDR1 SGHDN and CDR2 FVKESK. DNA for the CDR3: TGTGCCAGCAGCCGGACCCAGACGAGCACAGATACGCAGTATTTT. Residues: CASSRTQTSTDTQYF.

The rearrangement uses TRBV6-2 or TRBV6-3 and TRBJ2-5; a possible D gene is TRBD1 (6 bases). Deletions cut 2 bases from V and 5 bases from J, with 12 bases between. This CDR3 has 14 residues. Germline V CDR1 and CDR2: MNHEY, SVGEGT. The CDR3 DNA follows: TGTGCCAGCAGTTACACCACAGGGTGGGAGACCCAGTACTTC. This codes for CASSYTTGWETQYF.

A remark on this clonotype: At one of its ends the junction is not consistent with the germline gene, which may arise from a read error. The J gene is TRBJ2-7, the V gene TRBV7-9; 7 bases fit TRBD1. This CDR3 contains 14 residues. Germline assignment: CDR1 SEHNR and CDR2 FQNEAQ (reference sequence). CDR3 in DNA: TGTGCCAGCCGCTTCGACAGGGTAACGGGCGAGCAGTACTTC. It is translated as CASRFDRVTGEQYF.

This clonotype was observed a handful of times. The V and J genes are TRBV6-1 and TRBJ2-7; a possible D gene is TRBD1 (6 bases). The CDR3 runs 15 residues. The germline V gene encodes CDR1 MNHNS and CDR2 SASEGT. With 5 bases removed from V and 2 bases from J, the gap between germline ends came to 16 bases. The CDR3: CASSSPGTPTYEQYF. CDR3 nucleotides: TGTGCCAGCAGTAGCCCCGGGACACCAACCTACGAGCAGTACTTC.